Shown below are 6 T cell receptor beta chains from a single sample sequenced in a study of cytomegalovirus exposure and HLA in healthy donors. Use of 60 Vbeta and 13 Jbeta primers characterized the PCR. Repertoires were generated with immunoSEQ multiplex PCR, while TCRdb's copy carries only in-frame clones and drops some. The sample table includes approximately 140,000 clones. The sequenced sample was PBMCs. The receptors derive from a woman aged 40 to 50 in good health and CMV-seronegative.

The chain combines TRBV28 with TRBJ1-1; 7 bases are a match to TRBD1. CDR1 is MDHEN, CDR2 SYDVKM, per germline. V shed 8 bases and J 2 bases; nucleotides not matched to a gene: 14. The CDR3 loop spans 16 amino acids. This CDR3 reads CASGLPTQGRNTEAFF. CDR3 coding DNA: TGTGCCAGCGGATTACCCACACAGGGGAGAAACACTGAAGCTTTCTTT.

The CDR3 region is CASIRQGLNSGNTIYF. As DNA, the CDR3 is TGTGCCAGCATCAGACAGGGATTAAACTCTGGAAACACCATATATTTT. This chain links TRBV2 with TRBJ1-3, with 7 positions matching TRBD1. Per the germline V gene, CDR1 is SNHLY and CDR2 is FYNNEI. The CDR3 length is 16 residues. J gave up 0 bases and V 7 bases, and 9 bases lay outside the gene matches.

Here the CDR3 DNA reads TGTGCCAGCAAGACCCACAGGGGCTATAGCAATCAGCCCCAGCATTTT. Its protein product is CASKTHRGYSNQPQHF. The chain uses TRBV19 and TRBJ1-5; 7 bases fit TRBD1. After removal of 9 bases from V and 0 bases from J, the junction contained 11 bases not matched to a gene. Germline assignment: CDR1 LNHDA and CDR2 SQIVND (reference sequence). CDR3 length: 16 amino acids.

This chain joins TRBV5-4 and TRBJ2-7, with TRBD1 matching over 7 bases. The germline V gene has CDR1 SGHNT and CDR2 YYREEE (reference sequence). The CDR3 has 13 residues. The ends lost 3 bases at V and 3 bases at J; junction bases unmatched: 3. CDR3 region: CASSSGTDYEQYV. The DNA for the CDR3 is TGTGCCAGCAGCTCCGGGACAGACTACGAGCAGTACGTC.

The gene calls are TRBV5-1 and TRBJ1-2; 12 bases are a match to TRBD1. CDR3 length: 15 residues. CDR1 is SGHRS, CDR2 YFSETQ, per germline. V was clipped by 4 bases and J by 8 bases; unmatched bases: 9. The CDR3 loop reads CASSGRDRGPEGYTF. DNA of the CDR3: TGCGCCAGCAGCGGAAGGGACAGGGGGCCAGAAGGCTACACCTTC.

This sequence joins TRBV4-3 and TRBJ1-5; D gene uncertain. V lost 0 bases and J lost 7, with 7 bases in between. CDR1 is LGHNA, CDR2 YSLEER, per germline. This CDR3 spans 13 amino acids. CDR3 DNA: TGCGCCAGCAGCCAAGATCTAGAACAGCCCCAGCATTTT. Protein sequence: CASSQDLEQPQHF.